Below, 11 T cell receptor beta chains from the same sample are listed, as sequenced in a study of cytomegalovirus exposure and HLA in healthy donors. Libraries were prepared by immunoSEQ multiplex PCR; TCRdb keeps only in-frame clonotypes and omits some of them. The sample has 50,000 or so clones; just under 95% are singletons. Material for sequencing was PBMCs. These receptors originate from a man between 18 and 29 years old in good health and CMV-seronegative.

J is TRBJ2-7 and V is TRBV5-1; weak D call: TRBD2 (5 bases). From germline, CDR1 is SGHRS and CDR2 YFSETQ. This CDR3 comprises 12 residues. Trimming took off 0 bases at V and 5 bases at J, with 6 bases between the two ends. The CDR3 is CASSLERDEQYF. In DNA form, the CDR3 reads TGCGCCAGCAGCTTGGAGAGGGACGAGCAGTACTTC. The variable domain in full, completed from reference TRBV5-1 and TRBJ2-7, reads KAGVTQTPRYLIKTRGQQVTLSCSPISGHRSVSWYQQTPGQGLQFLFEYFSETQRNKGNFPGRFSGRQFSNSRSEMNVSTLELGDSALYLCASSLERDEQYFGPGTRLTVT.

V usage is TRBV12-5 and J usage is TRBJ1-2; TRBD1 aligns across 9 bases. The CDR3 runs to 18 residues. Germline V gene sequence: CDR1 LGHNT, CDR2 FRNRAP. V gave up 2 bases and J gave up 4 bases; unmatched junction bases: 14. The CDR3 DNA reads as TGTGCTAGTGGTTTGTTCCCGTTTCCGGGACAGGGAGGCTATGGCTACACCTTC. It translates to CASGLFPFPGQGGYGYTF.

The chain combines TRBV11-1 with TRBJ2-1, with 10 positions matching TRBD2. Germline V gene data show CDR1 as SGHAT and CDR2 as FQDESV (reference sequence). V dropped 8 bases and J dropped 3; count of bases not matched to a gene: 19. CDR3 length: 19 amino acids. The CDR3 DNA sequence: TGTGCCAGCGGGTTGAACAGCGGGAGGGCCCTCAGAAACTACAATGAGCAGTTCTTC. It translates to CASGLNSGRALRNYNEQFF.

This rearrangement joins TRBV9 to TRBJ1-5; 11 nucleotides agree with TRBD1. The CDR3 covers 15 residues. Germline-derived CDR1 and CDR2 are SGDLS and YYNGEE. Germline trimming cut 3 bases from V and 7 bases from J; bases unmatched to any gene: 6. CDR3 nucleotide sequence: TGTGCCAGCAGCGAGGGGACAGGGGGAGGGCAGCCCCAGCATTTT. Residues: CASSEGTGGGQPQHF.

The CDR3 DNA follows: TGTGCCAGCAGCTTAGGAATCGGGGAGTCTGGAAACACCATATATTTT. It translates to CASSLGIGESGNTIYF. This sequence joins TRBV13 and TRBJ1-3; no reliable D call. CDR3 length: 16 amino acids. CDR1 and CDR2 from the germline V gene are PRHDT and FYEKMQ (reference sequence). Trimming took 0 bases from V and 1 from J, leaving 10 bases between them. Filled out from reference TRBV13 and TRBJ1-3, the complete variable domain reads AAGVIQSPRHLIKEKRETATLKCYPIPRHDTVYWYQQGPGQDPQFLISFYEKMQSDKGSIPDRFSAQQFSDYHSELNMSSLELGDSALYFCASSLGIGESGNTIYFGEGSWLTVV.

The chain couples TRBV12-1 to TRBJ2-1; the table assigns TRBD2, which was not confirmed against the DNA. TRBV12-1 constitutes a pseudogene. The CDR3 covers 12 residues. This chain's CDR3 is CASSTTSDEQFF. The CDR3, as DNA: TGTGCCAGCAGCACGACTAGTGATGAGCAGTTCTTC.

The V gene is TRBV6-6, the J gene TRBJ2-7; TRBD2 matches 13 bases. This CDR3 contains 13 residues. The V gene end was trimmed by 6 bases and the J gene end by 5 bases; junction bases not matched to a gene: 1. The germline CDR1 and CDR2 sequences are MNHNY and SVGAGI (reference sequence). CDR3 amino acids: CASRGLAGNEQYF. In DNA, the CDR3 is TGTGCCAGCAGGGGACTAGCGGGAAACGAGCAGTACTTC.

The chain couples TRBV10-3 to TRBJ1-1, with unresolved D. Germline lookup yields CDR1 ENHRY and CDR2 SYGVKD. Trimming stripped 2 bases from V and 4 bases from J, with 5 bases between. The CDR3 runs to 12 residues. The CDR3 DNA reads TGTGCCATCAGTGAGGTCATCACTGAAGCTTTCTTT. Amino acid sequence: CAISEVITEAFF.

The rearrangement uses TRBV7-9 and TRBJ1-1; the D gene is possibly TRBD1 (5 bases). CDR3 length: 19 amino acids. Trimming stripped 5 bases from V and 1 base from J, with 26 bases between. Germline values: CDR1 SEHNR, CDR2 FQNEAQ (reference sequence). In DNA form, the CDR3 reads TGTGCCAGCAGCCCCACGGGCCCGGGGACTCGGGTATGGAACACTGAAGCTTTCTTT. Translation: CASSPTGPGTRVWNTEAFF.

The chain employs TRBV11-2 and TRBJ1-1, with TRBD1 matching over 9 bases. The CDR3 spans 13 residues. V gave up 5 bases and J gave up 7 bases; unmatched junction bases: 5. Germline CDR1 is SGHAT and CDR2 is FQNNGV. CDR3 residues: CASSPTGGIEAFF. The CDR3 DNA reads TGTGCCAGCAGCCCGACAGGGGGTATTGAAGCTTTCTTT.

This clone was seen more than once but under ten times. V and J are TRBV18 and TRBJ1-2; 7 bases are a match to TRBD1. The ends lost 3 bases at V and 1 base at J; junction bases unmatched: 5. The CDR3 has 15 amino acids. The germline V gene has CDR1 KGHSH and CDR2 LQKENI. CDR3 DNA sequence: TGTGCCAGCTCACCCCCACAGGGGAATAACTATGGCTACACCTTC. Its translation: CASSPPQGNNYGYTF.